These 10 T cell receptor beta chains were sequenced from one sample in a study of molecular identifiers for immune sequencing clone quantification. TCRdb reprocessed the PCR reads with MiXCR, giving one entry per CDR3 protein. Of more than 450,000 distinct CDR3 sequences listed, about 20% are singletons. Input material: naive CD8+ T cells from blood, with Jurkat cell RNA spiked in. Subset meaning: FACS-sorted CD8+CD4-CCR7+CD45RA+ naive T cells. Source of these receptors: a human donor in good health. Some libraries in this study had Jurkat cell RNA spiked in.

V gene TRBV12-3 or TRBV12-4 combines with J gene TRBJ2-5; 8 bases fit TRBD2. The CDR3 has 14 amino acids. After removal of 2 bases from V and 6 bases from J, the junction contained 5 bases not matched to a gene. CDR3: CASSLTAGGKTQYF. The CDR3 coding sequence is TGTGCCAGCAGTTTAACGGCGGGGGGTAAGACCCAGTACTTC.

This clonotype was counted at least ten times. The chain recombines TRBV7-6 with TRBJ2-3, with D possibly matching TRBD1 (5 bases). The CDR3 extends over 14 amino acids. Trimming stripped 1 base from V and 2 bases from J, with 7 bases between. Per the germline V gene, CDR1 is SGHVS and CDR2 is FNYEAQ. For the CDR3, the DNA is TGTGCCAGCAGCTTAGAGGGGTTCACAGATACGCAGTATTTT. It is translated as CASSLEGFTDTQYF.

On this clonotype: This may be a read error, as it is one base from a much larger clone. The V and J genes are TRBV6-2 or TRBV6-3 and TRBJ1-1; D perhaps matches TRBD1 (6 bases). V was pared by 4 bases and J by 2 bases, with 11 bases between. CDR1 MNHEY and CDR2 SVGEGT come from the germline V gene. The CDR3 spans 14 residues. The chain's CDR3 is CASSCSGANTEAFF. As DNA, the CDR3 is TGTGCCAGCAGTTGTTCAGGGGCAAACACTGAAGCTTTCTTT.

This clonotype came up many times. The chain uses TRBV12-3 or TRBV12-4 and TRBJ2-7; 7 bases align to TRBD1. The CDR3 sequence is 16 residues long. Trimming took 2 bases from V and 0 from J; bases not matched to a gene: 7. The CDR3 protein is CASSLSPGQSSYEQYF. The CDR3 coding sequence is TGTGCCAGCAGTTTAAGCCCGGGACAGAGCTCCTACGAGCAGTACTTC.

There are many counts of this clonotype. This chain connects TRBV4-2 to TRBJ1-4, with TRBD1 as a possible D gene (5 bases). The CDR3 contains 16 residues. Trimming stripped 0 bases from V and 4 bases from J, with 12 bases between. Per germline, CDR1 LGHNA and CDR2 YNFKEQ. DNA for the CDR3: TGTGCCAGCAGCCAAGAGCTATGGAGGGGTAATGAAAAACTGTTTTTT. It specifies CASSQELWRGNEKLFF.

The J gene is TRBJ2-3, the V gene TRBV20-1; D is perhaps TRBD2 (6 bases). Germline lookup yields CDR1 DFQATT and CDR2 SNEGSKA (reference sequence). The CDR3 spans 11 residues. Trimming stripped 0 bases from V and 9 bases from J, with 7 bases between. DNA for the CDR3: TGCAGTGCTAGAGATGGGGGGACGCAGTATTTT. Residues: CSARDGGTQYF.

This clonotype showed up many times. The J gene is TRBJ2-7, the V gene TRBV7-6; 10 bases are a match to TRBD1. CDR3 length: 17 amino acids. From germline, CDR1 is SGHVS and CDR2 FNYEAQ. V dropped 3 bases and J dropped 2; count of bases not matched to a gene: 10. DNA for the CDR3: TGTGCCAGCAGCTTTAACATACCGGGACAGGGGCCCTACGAGCAGTACTTC. The encoded protein is CASSFNIPGQGPYEQYF.

Comments on this clonotype: At one boundary the junction diverges from the germline segment, which might be a read error. The J gene is TRBJ2-7, the V gene TRBV6-4, with unresolved D. The germline CDR1 and CDR2 sequences are MRHNA and SNTAGT. This CDR3 contains 13 residues. The CDR3 nucleotides read TGTGCCGGCAGAAGCCTTAGACCCCAGTTAATTAGCTTC. This gives the protein CAGRSLRPQLISF.

This clonotype was observed at least ten times. The chain links TRBV7-2 to TRBJ1-5; the D is unclear. This CDR3 comprises 15 residues. CDR1 is SGHTA and CDR2 is FQGNSA in the germline V gene. V lost 1 base and J lost 1, with 8 bases in between. This CDR3 reads CASSLEVWSNQPQHF. The CDR3 region has the DNA TGTGCCAGCAGCTTAGAGGTTTGGAGCAATCAGCCCCAGCATTTT.

Ten or more counts support this clonotype. The rearrangement links TRBV6-2 or TRBV6-3 to TRBJ1-1; D ambiguous. V shed 4 bases and J shed 1 base, with 10 bases lying between them. This CDR3 is built from 14 residues. CDR1 and CDR2 (germline): MNHEY, SVGEGT. Here the CDR3 DNA reads TGTGCCAGCAGTTTCCAACACCGGAACACTGAAGCTTTCTTT. It translates to CASSFQHRNTEAFF.